This T cell receptor (beta chain) derives from a study of CD4+ T cells in melanoma (dated by TCRdb to 2022 to 2024). About the study as a whole: The study examined neoantigen-specific CD4+ T cells in human melanoma.

Cut back by 1 base and 7 bases, the V and J ends lie 11 bases apart. Including the terminal cysteine and phenylalanine, the CDR3 comprises 15 residues. Only the CDR3 part of the read is kept: 45 bases, read in frame from the first base. CDR1 and CDR2 were assigned from the germline V gene as LGHNA and YSLEER. The investigation overall reported the following: Neoantigen-specific CD4+ T cells in melanoma were reported to show diverse differentiation states. The report described a correlation between neoantigen-specific CD4+ T cells and the function of CD8+ T cells, macrophages and B cells.

The method behind the library was the immunoSEQ multiplex PCR assay. TCRdb holds this immuneACCESS table with in-frame rearrangements only. Some clones are missing; in checked studies, unresolved V genes explain under half, and the rest has no known cause. The sample includes thousands of clones, with approximately 66% observed a single time. The ten largest clones capture over 20% of the sample. In the case of this clone: This receptor's antigen is unknown. No base-level quality is on record; no much larger clone is a single base apart.

The donors were melanoma patients. The receptor chain draws on TRBV4-3 and TRBJ1-6, with a weak D call of TRBD1 (5 bases match). The sequenced sample consisted of cells from a culture (not recorded whether cultured in vitro). The TCR originated in a human donor with melanoma. This receptor has the CDR3 CASSQVDSSNSPLHF. The DNA sequence is as follows: TGCGCCAGCAGCCAAGTAGACAGTTCCAATTCACCCCTCCACTTT.